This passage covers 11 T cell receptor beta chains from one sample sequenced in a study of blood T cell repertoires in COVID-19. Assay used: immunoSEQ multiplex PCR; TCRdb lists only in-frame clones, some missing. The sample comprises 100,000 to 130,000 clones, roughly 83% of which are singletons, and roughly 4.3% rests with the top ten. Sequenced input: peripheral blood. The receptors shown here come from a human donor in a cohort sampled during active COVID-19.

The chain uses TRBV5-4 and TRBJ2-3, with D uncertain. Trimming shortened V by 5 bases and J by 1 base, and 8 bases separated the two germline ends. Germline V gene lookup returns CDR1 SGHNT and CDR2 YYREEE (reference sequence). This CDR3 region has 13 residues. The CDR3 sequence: CASSPFGTDTQYF. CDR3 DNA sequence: TGTGCCAGCAGTCCCTTCGGCACAGATACGCAGTATTTT.

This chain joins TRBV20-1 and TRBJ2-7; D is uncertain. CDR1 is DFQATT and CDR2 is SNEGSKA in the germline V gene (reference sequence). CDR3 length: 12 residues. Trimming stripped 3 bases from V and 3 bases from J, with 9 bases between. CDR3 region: CSASTENYEQYF. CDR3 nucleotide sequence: TGCAGTGCTAGTACAGAGAACTACGAGCAGTACTTC.

The CDR3: CATSDSTSGRHNEQFF. CDR3 sequence (DNA): TGTGCCACCAGTGACTCGACTAGCGGGAGGCACAATGAGCAGTTCTTC. The chain employs TRBV24-1 and TRBJ2-1; TRBD2 matches 13 bases. The junction had 4 bases not matched to a gene; V was cut back by 4 bases and J by 5 bases. The CDR3 totals 16 residues. CDR1 is KGHDR and CDR2 is SFDVKD in the germline V gene.

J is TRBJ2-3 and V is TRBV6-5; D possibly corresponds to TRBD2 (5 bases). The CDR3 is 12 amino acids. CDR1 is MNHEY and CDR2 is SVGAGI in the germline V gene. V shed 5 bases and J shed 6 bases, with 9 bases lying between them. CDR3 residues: CASSQKRDTQYF. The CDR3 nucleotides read TGTGCCAGCAGTCAGAAGCGGGATACGCAGTATTTT.

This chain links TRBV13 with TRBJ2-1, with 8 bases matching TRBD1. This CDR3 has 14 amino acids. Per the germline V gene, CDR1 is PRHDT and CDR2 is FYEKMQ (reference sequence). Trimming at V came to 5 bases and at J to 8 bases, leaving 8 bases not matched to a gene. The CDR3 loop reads CASSKQGATDEQFF. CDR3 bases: TGTGCCAGCAGCAAGCAGGGGGCGACTGATGAGCAGTTCTTC.

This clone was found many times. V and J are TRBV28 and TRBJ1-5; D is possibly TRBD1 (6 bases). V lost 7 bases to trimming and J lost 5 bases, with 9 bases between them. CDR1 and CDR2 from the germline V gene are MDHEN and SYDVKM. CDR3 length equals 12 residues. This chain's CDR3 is CASTGQYQPQHF. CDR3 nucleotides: TGTGCCAGCACAGGACAGTATCAGCCCCAGCATTTT.

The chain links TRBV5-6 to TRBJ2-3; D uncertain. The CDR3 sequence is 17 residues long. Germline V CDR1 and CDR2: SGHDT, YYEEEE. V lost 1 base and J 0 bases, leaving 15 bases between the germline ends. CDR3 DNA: TGTGCCAGCAGCTTGCCCGACTCTTTACCTAGCACAGATACGCAGTATTTT. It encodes CASSLPDSLPSTDTQYF.

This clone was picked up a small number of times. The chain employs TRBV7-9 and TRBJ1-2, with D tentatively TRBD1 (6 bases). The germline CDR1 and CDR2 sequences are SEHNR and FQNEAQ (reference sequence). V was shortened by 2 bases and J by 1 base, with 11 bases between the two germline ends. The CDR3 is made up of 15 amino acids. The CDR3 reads CASSLFTGFNYGYTF. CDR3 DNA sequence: TGTGCCAGCAGCTTATTTACAGGGTTTAACTATGGCTACACCTTC.

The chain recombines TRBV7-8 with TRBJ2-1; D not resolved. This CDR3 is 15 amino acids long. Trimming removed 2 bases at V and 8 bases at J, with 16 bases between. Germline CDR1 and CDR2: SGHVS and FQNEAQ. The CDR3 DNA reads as TGTGCCAGCAGCTTAACGAGCGTGAGTTCCCATGAGCAGTTCTTC. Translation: CASSLTSVSSHEQFF.

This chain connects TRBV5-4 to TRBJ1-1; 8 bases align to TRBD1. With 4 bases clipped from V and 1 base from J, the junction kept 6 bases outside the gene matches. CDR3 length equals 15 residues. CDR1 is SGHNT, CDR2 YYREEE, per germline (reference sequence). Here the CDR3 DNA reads TGTGCCAGCAGCCCCTCGGACAGGGCGAACACTGAAGCTTTCTTT. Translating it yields CASSPSDRANTEAFF.

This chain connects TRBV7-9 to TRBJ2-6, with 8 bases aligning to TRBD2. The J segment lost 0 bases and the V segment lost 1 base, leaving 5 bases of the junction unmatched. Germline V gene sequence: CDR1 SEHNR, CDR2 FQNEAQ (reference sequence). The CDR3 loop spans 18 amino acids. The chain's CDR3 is CASSLGSGRLSGANVLTF. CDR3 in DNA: TGTGCCAGCAGCTTAGGGAGCGGGAGACTCTCTGGGGCCAACGTCCTGACTTTC. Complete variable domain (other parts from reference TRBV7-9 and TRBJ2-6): DTGVSQNPRHKITKRGQNVTFRCDPISEHNRLYWYRQTLGQGPEFLTYFQNEAQLEKSRLLSDRFSAERPKGSFSTLEIQRTEQGDSAMYLCASSLGSGRLSGANVLTFGAGSRLTVL.